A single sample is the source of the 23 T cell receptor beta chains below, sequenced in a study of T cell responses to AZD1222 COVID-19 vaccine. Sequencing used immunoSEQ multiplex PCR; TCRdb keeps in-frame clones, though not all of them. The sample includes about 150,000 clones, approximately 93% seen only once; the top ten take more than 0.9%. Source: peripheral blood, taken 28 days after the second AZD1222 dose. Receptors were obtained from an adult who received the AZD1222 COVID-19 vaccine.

The CDR3 nucleotides read TGTGCCACCAGCAGGATGGGACAGGGGTCCTACGAGCAGTACTTC. It encodes CATSRMGQGSYEQYF. J is TRBJ2-7 and V is TRBV15; 10 bases line up with TRBD1. This CDR3 has 15 residues. Germline trimming cut 3 bases from V and 1 base from J; bases unmatched to any gene: 3. Looked up from germline, CDR1 is LNHNV and CDR2 is YYDKDF (reference sequence).

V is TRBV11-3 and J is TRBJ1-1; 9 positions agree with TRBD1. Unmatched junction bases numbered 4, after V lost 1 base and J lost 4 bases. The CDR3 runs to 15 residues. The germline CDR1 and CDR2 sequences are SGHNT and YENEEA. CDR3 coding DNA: TGTGCCAGCAGCTTAGGACAGGGGGATCGCACTGAAGCTTTCTTT. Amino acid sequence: CASSLGQGDRTEAFF.

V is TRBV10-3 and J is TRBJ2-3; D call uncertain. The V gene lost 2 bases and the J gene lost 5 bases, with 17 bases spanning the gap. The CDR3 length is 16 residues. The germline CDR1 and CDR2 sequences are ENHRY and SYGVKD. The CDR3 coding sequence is TGTGCCATCAGTGAGGGGAACGTAGGGTTGGGAGATACGCAGTATTTT. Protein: CAISEGNVGLGDTQYF.

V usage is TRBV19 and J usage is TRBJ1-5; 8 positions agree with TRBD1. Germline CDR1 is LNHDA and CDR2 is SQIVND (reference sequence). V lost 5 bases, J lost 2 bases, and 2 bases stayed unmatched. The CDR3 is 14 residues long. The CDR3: CASSETGGNQPQHF. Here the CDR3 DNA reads TGTGCCAGTAGTGAGACAGGGGGCAATCAGCCCCAGCATTTT.

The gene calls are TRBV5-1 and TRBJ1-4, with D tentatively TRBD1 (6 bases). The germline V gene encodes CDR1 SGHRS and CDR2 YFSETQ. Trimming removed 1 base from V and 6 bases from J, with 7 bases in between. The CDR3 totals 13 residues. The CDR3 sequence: CASSLKGDEKLFF. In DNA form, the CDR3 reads TGCGCCAGCAGCTTGAAGGGGGATGAAAAACTGTTTTTT.

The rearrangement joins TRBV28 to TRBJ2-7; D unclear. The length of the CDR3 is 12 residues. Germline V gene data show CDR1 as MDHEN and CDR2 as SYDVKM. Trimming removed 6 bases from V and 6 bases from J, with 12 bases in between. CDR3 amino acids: CASRTPLGEQYF. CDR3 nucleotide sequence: TGTGCCAGCAGGACCCCGCTTGGCGAGCAGTACTTC.

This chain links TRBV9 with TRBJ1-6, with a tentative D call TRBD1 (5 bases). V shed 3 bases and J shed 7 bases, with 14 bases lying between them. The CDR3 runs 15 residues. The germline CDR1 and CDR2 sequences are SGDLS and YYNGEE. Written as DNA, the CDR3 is TGTGCCAGCAGCGAGGCTCCGGGGCGGAATTCACCCCTCCACTTT. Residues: CASSEAPGRNSPLHF.

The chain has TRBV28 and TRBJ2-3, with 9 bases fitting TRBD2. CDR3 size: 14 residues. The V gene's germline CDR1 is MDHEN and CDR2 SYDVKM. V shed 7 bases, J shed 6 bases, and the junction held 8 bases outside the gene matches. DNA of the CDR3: TGTGCCAGCACCGGGCTAGCGGGATCGGATACGCAGTATTTT. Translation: CASTGLAGSDTQYF.

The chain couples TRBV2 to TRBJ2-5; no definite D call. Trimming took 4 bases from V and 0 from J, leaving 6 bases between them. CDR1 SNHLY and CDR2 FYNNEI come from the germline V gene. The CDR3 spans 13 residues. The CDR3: CASSGGNQETQYF. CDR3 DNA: TGTGCCAGCAGTGGTGGTAACCAAGAGACCCAGTACTTC. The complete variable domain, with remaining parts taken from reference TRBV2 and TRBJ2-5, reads EPEVTQTPSHQVTQMGQEVILRCVPISNHLYFYWYRQILGQKVEFLVSFYNNEISEKSEIFDDQFSVERPDGSNFTLKIRSTKLEDSAMYFCASSGGNQETQYFGPGTRLLVL.

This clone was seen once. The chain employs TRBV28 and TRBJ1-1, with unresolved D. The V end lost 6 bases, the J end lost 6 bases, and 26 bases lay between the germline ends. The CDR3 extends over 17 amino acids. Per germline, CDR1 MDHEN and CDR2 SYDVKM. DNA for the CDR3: TGTGCCAGCAGCGCCAATCGTTGGGAGGCCATCGTCCCTGAAGCTTTCTTT. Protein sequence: CASSANRWEAIVPEAFF. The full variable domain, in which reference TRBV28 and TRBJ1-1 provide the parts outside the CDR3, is DVKVTQSSRYLVKRTGEKVFLECVQDMDHENMFWYRQDPGLGLRLIYFSYDVKMKEKGDIPEGYSVSREKKERFSLILESASTNQTSMYLCASSANRWEAIVPEAFFGQGTRLTVV.

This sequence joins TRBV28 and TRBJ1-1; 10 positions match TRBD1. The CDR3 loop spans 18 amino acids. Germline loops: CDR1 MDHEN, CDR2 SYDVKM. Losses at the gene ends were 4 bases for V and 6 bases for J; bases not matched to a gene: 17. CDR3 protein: CASSSRILRGQGTPEAFF. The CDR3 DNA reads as TGTGCCAGCAGTTCCCGAATTCTCAGGGGACAGGGGACTCCTGAAGCTTTCTTT. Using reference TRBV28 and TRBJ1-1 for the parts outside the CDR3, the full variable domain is DVKVTQSSRYLVKRTGEKVFLECVQDMDHENMFWYRQDPGLGLRLIYFSYDVKMKEKGDIPEGYSVSREKKERFSLILESASTNQTSMYLCASSSRILRGQGTPEAFFGQGTRLTVV.

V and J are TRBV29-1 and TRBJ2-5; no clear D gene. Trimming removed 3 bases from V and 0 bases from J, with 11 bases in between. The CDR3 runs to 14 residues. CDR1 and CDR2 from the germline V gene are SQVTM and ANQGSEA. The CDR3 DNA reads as TGCAGCGTTGATGTGGGGATGGACCAAGAGACCCAGTACTTC. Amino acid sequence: CSVDVGMDQETQYF.

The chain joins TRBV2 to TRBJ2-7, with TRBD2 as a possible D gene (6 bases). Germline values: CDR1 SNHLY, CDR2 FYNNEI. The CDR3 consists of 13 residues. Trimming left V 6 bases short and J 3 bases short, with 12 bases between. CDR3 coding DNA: TGTGCCAGCAGCCCCGGACTAAGCTACGAGCAGTACTTC. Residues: CASSPGLSYEQYF.

The CDR3 DNA follows: TGTGCCAGCAGCCTACGACAGGGAACTGAAGCTTTCTTT. It yields the protein CASSLRQGTEAFF. The chain uses TRBV9 and TRBJ1-1; TRBD1 matches at 7 bases. Per germline, CDR1 SGDLS and CDR2 YYNGEE. Losses at the gene ends were 4 bases for V and 5 bases for J; bases not matched to a gene: 5. The length of the CDR3 is 13 residues.

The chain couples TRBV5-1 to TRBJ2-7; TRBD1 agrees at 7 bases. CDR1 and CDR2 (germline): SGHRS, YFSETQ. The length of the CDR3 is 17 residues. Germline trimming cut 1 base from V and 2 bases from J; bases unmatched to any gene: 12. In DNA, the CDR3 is TGCGCCAGCAGCTTGTTTGGGGCAGGGACAGCCCCCTACGAGCAGTACTTC. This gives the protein CASSLFGAGTAPYEQYF.

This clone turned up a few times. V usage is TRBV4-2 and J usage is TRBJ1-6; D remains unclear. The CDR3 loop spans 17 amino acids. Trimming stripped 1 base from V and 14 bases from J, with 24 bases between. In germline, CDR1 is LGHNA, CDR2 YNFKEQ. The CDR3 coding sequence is TGTGCCAGCAGCCAAGTGTTTAAAACAGCCCGGTTATCGTCCCTCCACTTT. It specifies CASSQVFKTARLSSLHF.

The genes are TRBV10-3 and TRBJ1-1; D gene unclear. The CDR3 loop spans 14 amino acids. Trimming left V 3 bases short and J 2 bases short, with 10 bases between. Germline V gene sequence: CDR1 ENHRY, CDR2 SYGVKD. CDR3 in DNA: TGTGCCATCAGTGACTCGGGTGGAAACACTGAAGCTTTCTTT. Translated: CAISDSGGNTEAFF.

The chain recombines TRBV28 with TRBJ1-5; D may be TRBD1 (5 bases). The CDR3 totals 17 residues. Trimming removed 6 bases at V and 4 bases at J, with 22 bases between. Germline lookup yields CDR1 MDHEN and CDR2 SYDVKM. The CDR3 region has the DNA TGTGCCAGCAGGAAGACCCTCGGCGGGGGGTGGAATCAGCCCCAGCATTTT. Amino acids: CASRKTLGGGWNQPQHF. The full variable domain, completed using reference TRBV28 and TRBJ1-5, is DVKVTQSSRYLVKRTGEKVFLECVQDMDHENMFWYRQDPGLGLRLIYFSYDVKMKEKGDIPEGYSVSREKKERFSLILESASTNQTSMYLCASRKTLGGGWNQPQHFGDGTRLSIL.

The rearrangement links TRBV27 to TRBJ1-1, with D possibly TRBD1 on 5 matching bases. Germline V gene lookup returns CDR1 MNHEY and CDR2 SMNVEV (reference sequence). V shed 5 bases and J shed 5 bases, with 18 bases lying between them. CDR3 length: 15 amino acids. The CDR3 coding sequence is TGTGCCAGCAGTGCGGGGCGTCGGGAACGGACTGAAGCTTTCTTT. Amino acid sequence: CASSAGRRERTEAFF.

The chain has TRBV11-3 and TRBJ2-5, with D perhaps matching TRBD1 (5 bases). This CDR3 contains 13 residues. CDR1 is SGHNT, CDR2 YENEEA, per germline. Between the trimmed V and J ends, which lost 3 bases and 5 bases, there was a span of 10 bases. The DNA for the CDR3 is TGTGCCAGCAGCTTTTATGGGGCCGAGACCCAGTACTTC. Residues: CASSFYGAETQYF.

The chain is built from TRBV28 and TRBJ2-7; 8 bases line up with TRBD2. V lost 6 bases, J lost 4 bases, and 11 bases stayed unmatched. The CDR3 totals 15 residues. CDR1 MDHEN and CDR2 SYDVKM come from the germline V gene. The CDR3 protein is CASRDPGLGRYEQYF. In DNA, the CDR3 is TGTGCCAGCAGAGACCCGGGACTAGGACGATACGAGCAGTACTTC.

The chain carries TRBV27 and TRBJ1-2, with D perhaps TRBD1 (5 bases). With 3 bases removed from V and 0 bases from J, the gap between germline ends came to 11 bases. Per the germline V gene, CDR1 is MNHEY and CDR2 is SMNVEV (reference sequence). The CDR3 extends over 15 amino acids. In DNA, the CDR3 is TGTGCCAGCAGTTTTAATGACAGACCTAACTATGGCTACACCTTC. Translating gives CASSFNDRPNYGYTF.

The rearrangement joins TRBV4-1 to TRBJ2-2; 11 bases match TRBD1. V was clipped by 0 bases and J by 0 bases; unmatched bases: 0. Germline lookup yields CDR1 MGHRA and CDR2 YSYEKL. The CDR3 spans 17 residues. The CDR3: CASSQEGQGANTGELFF. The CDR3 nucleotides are TGCGCCAGCAGCCAAGAGGGACAGGGGGCGAACACCGGGGAGCTGTTTTTT.